This entry lists 22 T cell receptor beta chains sequenced from one sample in a study of shared clonotypes between healthy human individuals. Method: immunoSEQ multiplex PCR; TCRdb's copy keeps in-frame clones and lacks some. The top ten clones hold approximately 0.13% of a sample with roughly 2.4 million clones, 95% of them seen once. The sequenced sample was naive CD4+ T cells sorted from blood. The subset: CD45RA+ positively selected. These receptors came from a man aged 18 to 30 in good health.

The CDR3 loop reads CASSQVVRQETQYF. CDR3 sequence (DNA): TGCGCCAGCAGCCAAGTAGTGAGACAAGAGACCCAGTACTTC. This chain uses TRBV4-1 with TRBJ2-5, with unresolved D. This CDR3 is 14 amino acids long. Germline V gene sequence: CDR1 MGHRA, CDR2 YSYEKL. Trimming took off 1 base at V and 2 bases at J, with 8 bases between the two ends.

The rearrangement joins TRBV29-1 to TRBJ2-3, with D possibly being TRBD2 (6 bases). The germline CDR1 and CDR2 sequences are SQVTM and ANQGSEA. Trimming took 4 bases from V and 2 from J, leaving 13 bases between them. The CDR3 runs 14 residues. DNA for the CDR3: TGCAGCGTTGGGGCACGGGACTTCACAGATACGCAGTATTTT. Amino acid sequence: CSVGARDFTDTQYF.

This chain connects TRBV2 to TRBJ1-4; weak D call: TRBD1 (6 bases). V gave up 6 bases and J gave up 7 bases, with 15 bases separating them. Germline V gives CDR1 SNHLY, CDR2 FYNNEI. This CDR3 contains 14 residues. The CDR3 sequence is CASRRSGVVEKLFF. The CDR3 DNA is TGTGCCAGCAGAAGGTCAGGGGTGGTTGAAAAACTGTTTTTT. Looking up the rest from reference TRBV2 and TRBJ1-4 gives the full variable domain: EPEVTQTPSHQVTQMGQEVILRCVPISNHLYFYWYRQILGQKVEFLVSFYNNEISEKSEIFDDQFSVERPDGSNFTLKIRSTKLEDSAMYFCASRRSGVVEKLFFGSGTQLSVL.

Of note for this clone: Other DNA sequences in this sample translate to the same CDR3. This chain links TRBV5-1 with TRBJ2-7; no definite D call. The CDR3 loop spans 13 amino acids. Germline values: CDR1 SGHRS, CDR2 YFSETQ. Deletions cut 4 bases from V and 1 base from J, with 9 bases between. The CDR3, as DNA: TGCGCCAGCAGCCCCGACTCTTCCTACGAGCAGTACTTC. It codes for CASSPDSSYEQYF.

V and J are TRBV14 and TRBJ2-7, with 9 bases that match TRBD1. J was trimmed by 2 bases and V by 4 bases; bases with no gene match: 3. The CDR3 extends over 14 amino acids. CDR1 and CDR2 from the germline V gene are SGHDN and FVKESK. The CDR3 sequence is CASSLGQGPYEQYF. CDR3 bases: TGTGCCAGCAGCCTGGGACAGGGACCCTACGAGCAGTACTTC.

The sample holds one count of this clone. The rearrangement uses TRBV6-1 and TRBJ1-5; weak D call: TRBD1 (5 bases). V gave up 6 bases and J gave up 1 base, with 16 bases separating them. The CDR3 length is 16 residues. Looked up from germline, CDR1 is MNHNS and CDR2 is SASEGT. CDR3 in amino acids: CASREIQGISNQPQHF. CDR3 coding DNA: TGTGCCAGCAGGGAAATCCAGGGTATAAGCAATCAGCCCCAGCATTTT.

This sequence joins TRBV4-2 and TRBJ2-5, with D perhaps matching TRBD2 (5 bases). Germline V gene data show CDR1 as LGHNA and CDR2 as YNFKEQ. This CDR3 comprises 12 residues. V lost 4 bases, J lost 3 bases, and 6 bases lay in between. The CDR3 region is CASSRGKETQYF. For the CDR3, the DNA is TGTGCCAGCAGCCGAGGGAAAGAGACCCAGTACTTC.

The chain couples TRBV5-4 to TRBJ1-1; 7 nucleotides agree with TRBD1. The length of the CDR3 is 16 residues. The germline gives CDR1 SGHNT, CDR2 YYREEE (reference sequence). V lost 2 bases and J lost 0; bases outside the gene matches: 7. As DNA, the CDR3 is TGTGCCAGCAGCTTAGCTAGGGGGCTGGTGAACACTGAAGCTTTCTTT. Its protein is CASSLARGLVNTEAFF.

The chain combines TRBV6-6 with TRBJ1-3; possibly TRBD1 for D (6 bases). CDR3 size: 14 residues. Germline values: CDR1 MNHNY, CDR2 SVGAGI (reference sequence). The V and J ends lost 5 bases and 3 bases respectively, with 11 bases between them. The CDR3 spells CASSAGTFGNTIYF. The CDR3 coding sequence is TGTGCCAGCAGTGCGGGGACATTTGGAAACACCATATATTTT.

This clone was picked up one time. The V and J genes are TRBV13 and TRBJ1-4; no definite D call. Deletions cut 2 bases from V and 3 bases from J, with 10 bases between. Germline V CDR1 and CDR2: PRHDT, FYEKMQ (reference sequence). CDR3 length equals 15 residues. CDR3 protein: CASSLSPPANEKLFF. CDR3 in DNA: TGTGCCAGCAGCTTAAGTCCCCCAGCTAATGAAAAACTGTTTTTT.

The rearrangement links TRBV2 to TRBJ1-5; D gene ambiguous. This CDR3 spans 11 amino acids. V lost 3 bases and J lost 7, with 4 bases in between. Germline V lookup: CDR1 SNHLY, CDR2 FYNNEI. Here the CDR3 reads CASSDTQPQHF. The CDR3 bases are TGTGCCAGCAGTGATACGCAGCCCCAGCATTTT. The variable domain in full, completed from reference TRBV2 and TRBJ1-5, reads EPEVTQTPSHQVTQMGQEVILRCVPISNHLYFYWYRQILGQKVEFLVSFYNNEISEKSEIFDDQFSVERPDGSNFTLKIRSTKLEDSAMYFCASSDTQPQHFGDGTRLSIL.

On this clone: The same CDR3 also results from other DNA sequences found in this sample. The CDR3, as DNA: TGTGCCAGCAGCTTAGGTCCTCCGTACGAGCAGTACTTC. This translates into CASSLGPPYEQYF. The rearrangement joins TRBV7-6 to TRBJ2-7; D is undetermined. V was clipped by 1 base and J by 4 bases, with 8 bases between them. The CDR3 loop spans 13 amino acids. Germline loops: CDR1 SGHVS, CDR2 FNYEAQ.

The V call is TRBV28, the J call TRBJ1-2; TRBD1 matches at 10 bases. Germline assignment: CDR1 MDHEN and CDR2 SYDVKM. After removal of 5 bases from V and 6 bases from J, the junction contained 12 bases not matched to a gene. The CDR3 consists of 16 residues. In DNA form, the CDR3 reads TGTGCCAGCAGTCTATCGACAGGGGGCTTATTGGATGGCTACACCTTC. It encodes CASSLSTGGLLDGYTF.

The chain recombines TRBV2 with TRBJ2-3; 8 positions match TRBD1. The germline CDR1 and CDR2 sequences are SNHLY and FYNNEI. V lost 7 bases and J lost 3; bases outside the gene matches: 9. The CDR3 contains 15 residues. CDR3 sequence: CASTKDRAGTDTQYF. In DNA, the CDR3 is TGTGCCAGCACCAAGGACAGGGCAGGGACAGATACGCAGTATTTT.

The chain is built from TRBV5-6 and TRBJ2-1; the D call may be TRBD1 or TRBD2 (5 bases each). Germline V CDR1 and CDR2: SGHDT, YYEEEE. CDR3 length: 15 residues. Trimming shortened V by 4 bases and J by 4 bases, and 15 bases separated the two germline ends. The CDR3 sequence: CASSRAGAGYNEQFF. The DNA for the CDR3 is TGTGCCAGCAGCCGGGCCGGGGCCGGGTACAATGAGCAGTTCTTC.

The V and J genes are TRBV6-1 and TRBJ2-7, with D possibly TRBD2 on 5 matching bases. With 10 bases removed from V and 0 bases from J, the gap between germline ends came to 16 bases. The CDR3 is made up of 14 amino acids. Germline CDR1 MNHNS, CDR2 SASEGT. CDR3 in amino acids: CATLGVTSSYEQYF. In DNA form, the CDR3 reads TGTGCCACCCTAGGAGTAACTAGCTCCTACGAGCAGTACTTC.

This sequence joins TRBV11-3 and TRBJ2-3; the match to TRBD2 covers 8 bases. The germline V gene encodes CDR1 SGHNT and CDR2 YENEEA. CDR3 length: 15 residues. Unmatched junction bases numbered 4, after V lost 5 bases and J lost 0 bases. The CDR3 is CASSRGGPSTDTQYF. CDR3 nucleotides: TGTGCCAGCAGCCGGGGGGGCCCAAGCACAGATACGCAGTATTTT.

Here the CDR3 DNA reads TGTGCCAGCTCAGGACAGGGCTCAGGGGCCAACGTCCTGACTTTC. Its protein is CASSGQGSGANVLTF. The rearrangement links TRBV18 to TRBJ2-6; 8 bases map to TRBD1. Losses at the gene ends were 5 bases for V and 4 bases for J; bases not matched to a gene: 4. Germline CDR1 reads KGHSH; CDR2 reads LQKENI. CDR3 length: 15 amino acids.

The chain employs TRBV28 and TRBJ1-2; possibly TRBD1 for D (5 bases). Trimming shortened V by 3 bases and J by 9 bases, and 14 bases separated the two germline ends. The CDR3 covers 13 residues. From germline, CDR1 is MDHEN and CDR2 SYDVKM. The CDR3 nucleotides are TGTGCCAGCAGTTTTGGGACTTATTTGAGCTACACCTTC. Protein: CASSFGTYLSYTF.

The CDR3 coding sequence is TGCGCCAGCAGCTCAACTGGGACAGGGGAAACTGAAGCTTTCTTT. Translation gives CASSSTGTGETEAFF. V and J are TRBV5-1 and TRBJ1-1, with 10 nucleotides matching TRBD1. This CDR3 is 15 amino acids long. Germline CDR1 SGHRS, CDR2 YFSETQ. With 3 bases clipped from V and 5 bases from J, the junction kept 7 bases outside the gene matches.

The sample holds one count of this clone. The V call is TRBV9, the J call TRBJ2-7; 9 nucleotides match TRBD1. With 3 bases clipped from V and 3 bases from J, the junction kept 7 bases outside the gene matches. Germline assignment: CDR1 SGDLS and CDR2 YYNGEE. CDR3 size: 15 residues. Here the CDR3 DNA reads TGTGCCAGCAGCGCGGGGACAGGGAAAGTCTACGAGCAGTACTTC. It encodes CASSAGTGKVYEQYF.

The chain links TRBV11-2 to TRBJ2-1; TRBD2 aligns across 8 bases. CDR3 length equals 16 residues. V was clipped by 2 bases and J by 1 base; unmatched bases: 4. The germline V gene encodes CDR1 SGHAT and CDR2 FQNNGV. In nucleotides, the CDR3 is TGTGCCAGCAGCTTAACGGGCGGGAGGTCCTACAATGAGCAGTTCTTC. Its protein product is CASSLTGGRSYNEQFF.